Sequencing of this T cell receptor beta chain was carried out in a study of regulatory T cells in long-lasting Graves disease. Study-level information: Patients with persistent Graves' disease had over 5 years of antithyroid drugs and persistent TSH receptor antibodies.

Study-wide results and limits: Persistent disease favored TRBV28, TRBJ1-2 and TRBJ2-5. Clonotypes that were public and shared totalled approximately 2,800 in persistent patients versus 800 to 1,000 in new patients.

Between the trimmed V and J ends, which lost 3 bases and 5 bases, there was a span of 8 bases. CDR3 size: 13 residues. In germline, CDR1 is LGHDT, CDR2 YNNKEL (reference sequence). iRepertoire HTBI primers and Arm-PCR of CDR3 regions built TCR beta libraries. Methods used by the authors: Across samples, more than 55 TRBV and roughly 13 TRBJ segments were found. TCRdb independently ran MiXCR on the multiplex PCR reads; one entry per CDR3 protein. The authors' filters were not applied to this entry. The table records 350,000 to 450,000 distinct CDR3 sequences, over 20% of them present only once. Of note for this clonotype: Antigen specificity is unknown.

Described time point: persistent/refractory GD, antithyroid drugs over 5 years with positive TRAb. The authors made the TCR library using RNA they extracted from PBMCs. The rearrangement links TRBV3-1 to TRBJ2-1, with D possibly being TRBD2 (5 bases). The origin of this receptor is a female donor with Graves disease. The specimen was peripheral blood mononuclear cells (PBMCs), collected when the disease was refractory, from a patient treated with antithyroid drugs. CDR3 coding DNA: TGTGCCAGCAGCCACGGACTGAACAATGAGCAGTTCTTC. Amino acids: CASSHGLNNEQFF.